These 17 T cell receptor beta chains were sequenced from one sample in a study of cytomegalovirus exposure and HLA in healthy donors. Assay used: immunoSEQ multiplex PCR; TCRdb lists only in-frame clones, some missing. The top ten hold about 2.1% of the sample, which has some 99,000 clones, 88% seen once. The sequenced material came from PBMCs. The receptors derive from a woman aged 18-29 years in good health and CMV-seronegative.

V is TRBV11-2 and J is TRBJ2-5, with D possibly TRBD1 on 5 matching bases. This CDR3 is built from 16 residues. The V end lost 0 bases, the J end lost 5 bases, and 16 bases lay between the germline ends. Germline V lookup: CDR1 SGHAT, CDR2 FQNNGV. The CDR3 reads CASSLDSVQGTETQYF. The CDR3 region has the DNA TGTGCCAGCAGCTTAGATTCTGTCCAGGGAACGGAGACCCAGTACTTC.

The chain's CDR3 is CASSFRPGNTIYF. CDR3 nucleotide sequence: TGTGCCAGCAGCTTCCGTCCCGGAAACACCATATATTTT. The J gene is TRBJ1-3, the V gene TRBV5-5; D uncertain. In germline, CDR1 is SGHKS, CDR2 YYEKEE (reference sequence). V lost 2 bases and J lost 4, with 7 bases in between. This CDR3 is built from 13 residues. The complete variable domain, with remaining parts taken from reference TRBV5-5 and TRBJ1-3, reads DAGVTQSPTHLIKTRGQQVTLRCSPISGHKSVSWYQQVLGQGPQFIFQYYEKEERGRGNFPDRFSARQFPNYSSELNVNALLLGDSALYLCASSFRPGNTIYFGEGSWLTVV.

The chain couples TRBV4-3 to TRBJ1-3, with D maybe TRBD1 (5 bases). The V end lost 8 bases, the J end lost 0 bases, and 17 bases lay between the germline ends. Per the germline V gene, CDR1 is LGHNA and CDR2 is YSLEER. The CDR3 runs to 16 residues. For the CDR3, the DNA is TGCGCCAGCGCGAAAGCTCCAGGGATCTCTGGAAACACCATATATTTT. It is translated as CASAKAPGISGNTIYF.

This clone was seen a handful of times. This chain joins TRBV27 and TRBJ1-2; D is perhaps TRBD1 (5 bases). The ends were cut back, 2 bases at V and 6 bases at J, with 10 bases in the middle. Germline assignment: CDR1 MNHEY and CDR2 SMNVEV (reference sequence). The CDR3 runs to 13 residues. CDR3: CASSLQGPDGYTF. CDR3 coding DNA: TGTGCCAGCAGTTTACAGGGCCCGGATGGCTACACCTTC.

CDR3 DNA: TGTGCCAGCAGTTTCAGGGGGCGCAATATAAACAATCAGCCCCAGCATTTT. Translated: CASSFRGRNINNQPQHF. The genes are TRBV28 and TRBJ1-5; TRBD1 matches 8 bases. Per the germline V gene, CDR1 is MDHEN and CDR2 is SYDVKM. This CDR3 has 17 amino acids. V trimming: 3 bases; J trimming: 3 bases; junction bases outside the gene matches: 10. The entire variable domain, with the rest obtained from reference TRBV28 and TRBJ1-5, is as follows: DVKVTQSSRYLVKRTGEKVFLECVQDMDHENMFWYRQDPGLGLRLIYFSYDVKMKEKGDIPEGYSVSREKKERFSLILESASTNQTSMYLCASSFRGRNINNQPQHFGDGTRLSIL.

The V gene is TRBV28, the J gene TRBJ2-7, with no clear D. This CDR3 region has 12 residues. Germline V CDR1 and CDR2: MDHEN, SYDVKM. The V end was cut by 3 bases, the J end by 6 bases, with 9 bases between. CDR3 sequence reads: CASSFSFFEQYF. The CDR3 bases are TGTGCCAGCAGTTTTTCCTTTTTCGAGCAGTACTTC.

This clone was seen a handful of times. CDR3 residues: CASRATHTGELFF. CDR3 bases: TGTGCCAGCAGGGCCACACACACCGGGGAGCTGTTTTTT. This chain uses TRBV2 with TRBJ2-2; D gene unclear. The CDR3 runs 13 residues. V was pared by 6 bases and J by 3 bases, with 8 bases between. Germline V gene data show CDR1 as SNHLY and CDR2 as FYNNEI. Supplemented by reference TRBV2 and TRBJ2-2, the full variable domain reads EPEVTQTPSHQVTQMGQEVILRCVPISNHLYFYWYRQILGQKVEFLVSFYNNEISEKSEIFDDQFSVERPDGSNFTLKIRSTKLEDSAMYFCASRATHTGELFFGEGSRLTVL.

The chain couples TRBV7-7 to TRBJ2-5; no reliable D call. The CDR3 length is 13 residues. Trimming left V 3 bases short and J 6 bases short, with 11 bases between. Germline V lookup: CDR1 SSHAT, CDR2 FNYEAQ (reference sequence). CDR3 bases: TGTGCCAGCAGCTTTGACTTGGTTAAGACCCAGTACTTC. The encoded protein is CASSFDLVKTQYF.

The chain combines TRBV7-8 with TRBJ1-1, with TRBD1 matching over 8 bases. Germline V gene lookup returns CDR1 SGHVS and CDR2 FQNEAQ. The CDR3 runs to 14 residues. The V gene end was trimmed by 1 base and the J gene end by 7 bases; junction bases not matched to a gene: 5. The CDR3 sequence: CASSLEDRDDEAFF. The CDR3 DNA follows: TGTGCCAGCAGCTTAGAGGACAGGGATGATGAAGCTTTCTTT.

The rearrangement joins TRBV30 to TRBJ2-7, with unresolved D. CDR3 size: 13 residues. Germline V CDR1 and CDR2: GTSNPN, SVGIG (reference sequence). Trimming removed 4 bases at V and 4 bases at J, with 14 bases between. The CDR3 loop reads CAWTGKSEYEQYF. DNA of the CDR3: TGTGCCTGGACCGGAAAGTCGGAGTACGAGCAGTACTTC.

The table lists this clone with a count of one. This rearrangement joins TRBV4-3 to TRBJ1-1; D is ambiguous. CDR1 is LGHNA, CDR2 YSLEER, per germline. V lost 0 bases to trimming and J lost 4 bases, with 18 bases between them. The CDR3 sequence is 17 residues long. The CDR3 loop reads CASSQEKVNAEGTEAFF. In nucleotides, the CDR3 is TGCGCCAGCAGCCAAGAGAAGGTAAATGCGGAAGGCACTGAAGCTTTCTTT.

This chain connects TRBV29-1 to TRBJ2-6, with unresolved D. The CDR3 covers 13 residues. The germline gives CDR1 SQVTM, CDR2 ANQGSEA. V lost 4 bases to trimming and J lost 3 bases, with 7 bases between them. The CDR3 here is CSVGNGGANVLTF. In DNA, the CDR3 is TGCAGCGTTGGAAACGGTGGGGCCAACGTCCTGACTTTC. The full variable domain, with the rest looked up from reference TRBV29-1 and TRBJ2-6, is SAVISQKPSRDICQRGTSLTIQCQVDSQVTMMFWYRQQPGQSLTLIATANQGSEATYESGFVIDKFPISRPNLTFSTLTVSNMSPEDSSIYLCSVGNGGANVLTFGAGSRLTVL.

The J gene is TRBJ2-3, the V gene TRBV28; no firm D call. The germline V and J ends were trimmed by 1 base and 0 bases, with 8 bases remaining between them. The length of the CDR3 is 15 residues. CDR1 and CDR2 from the germline V gene are MDHEN and SYDVKM. CDR3 sequence (DNA): TGTGCCAGCAGTTTATCAGGTCCGAGCACAGATACGCAGTATTTT. It translates to CASSLSGPSTDTQYF.

This clone appeared a single time. The chain combines TRBV28 with TRBJ2-1, with 11 positions matching TRBD2. There are 16 residues in the CDR3. J lost 4 bases, V lost 5 bases, and 7 bases had no gene match. The germline CDR1 and CDR2 sequences are MDHEN and SYDVKM. CDR3 nucleotides: TGTGCCAGCAGTGGAATAGCGGGAGGGGTGTACAATGAGCAGTTCTTC. Protein: CASSGIAGGVYNEQFF.

The CDR3: CALMGRGGSTDTQYF. CDR3 DNA: TGCGCCCTGATGGGTCGCGGCGGGAGCACAGATACGCAGTATTTT. The chain is built from TRBV10-2 and TRBJ2-3; maybe TRBD2 (5 bases). Germline V CDR1 and CDR2: WSHSY, SAAADI. There are 15 residues in the CDR3. Trimming cost V 11 bases and J 0 bases, with 18 bases left between them.

The V call is TRBV5-4, the J call TRBJ2-5; tentative D call: TRBD2 (6 bases). CDR3 length: 15 amino acids. V dropped 2 bases and J dropped 3 bases, with 14 bases sitting between them. CDR1 SGHNT and CDR2 YYREEE come from the germline V gene (reference sequence). The DNA for the CDR3 is TGTGCCAGCAGCTTCGGGCCTAGCGCAGAAGAGACCCAGTACTTC. Protein: CASSFGPSAEETQYF.

The gene calls are TRBV6-5 and TRBJ1-1; possible D gene TRBD1, 5 bases. Germline V CDR1 and CDR2: MNHEY, SVGAGI. The V end lost 8 bases, the J end lost 6 bases, and 10 bases lay between the germline ends. CDR3 size: 11 residues. The CDR3 nucleotides read TGTGCCAGCGGGGCTCAGGCTGAAGCTTTCTTT. It yields the protein CASGAQAEAFF.